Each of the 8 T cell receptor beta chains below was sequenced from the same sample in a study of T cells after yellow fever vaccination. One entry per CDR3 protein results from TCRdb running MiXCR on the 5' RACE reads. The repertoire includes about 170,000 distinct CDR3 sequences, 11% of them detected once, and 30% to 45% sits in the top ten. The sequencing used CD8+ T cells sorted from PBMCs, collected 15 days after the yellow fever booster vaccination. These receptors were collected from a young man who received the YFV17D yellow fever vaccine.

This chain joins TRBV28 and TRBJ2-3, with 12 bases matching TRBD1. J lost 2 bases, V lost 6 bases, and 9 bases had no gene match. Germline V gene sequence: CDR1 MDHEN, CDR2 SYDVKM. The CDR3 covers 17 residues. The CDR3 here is CASSPGTGGGHTDTQYF. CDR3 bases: TGTGCCAGCAGCCCCGGGACAGGGGGCGGTCACACAGATACGCAGTATTTT.

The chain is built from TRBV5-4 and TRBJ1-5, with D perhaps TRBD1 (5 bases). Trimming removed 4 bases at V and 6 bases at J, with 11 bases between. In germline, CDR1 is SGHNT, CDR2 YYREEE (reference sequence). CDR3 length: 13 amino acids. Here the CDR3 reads CASSPCGGQPQHF. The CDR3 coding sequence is TGTGCCAGCAGCCCCTGCGGGGGTCAGCCCCAGCATTTT.

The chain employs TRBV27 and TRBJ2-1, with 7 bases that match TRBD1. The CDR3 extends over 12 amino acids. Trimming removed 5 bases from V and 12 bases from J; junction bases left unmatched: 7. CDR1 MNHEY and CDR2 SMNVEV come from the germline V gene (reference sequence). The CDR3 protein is CASSQLTGWQFF. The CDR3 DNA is TGTGCCAGCAGTCAATTGACAGGGTGGCAGTTCTTC.

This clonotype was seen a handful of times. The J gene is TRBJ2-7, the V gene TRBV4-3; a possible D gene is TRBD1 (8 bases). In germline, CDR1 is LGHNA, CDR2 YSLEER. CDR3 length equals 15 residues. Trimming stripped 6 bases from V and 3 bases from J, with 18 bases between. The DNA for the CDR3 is TGCGCCAGCAGTATAAGCGGGACAGGAGGCTACGAGCAGTACTTC. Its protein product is CASSISGTGGYEQYF.

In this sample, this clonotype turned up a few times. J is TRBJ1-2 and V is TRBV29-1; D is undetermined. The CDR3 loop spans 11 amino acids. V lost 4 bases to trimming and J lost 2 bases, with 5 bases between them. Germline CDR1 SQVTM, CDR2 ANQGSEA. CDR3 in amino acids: CSVGRNYGYTF. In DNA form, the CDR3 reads TGCAGCGTTGGTAGAAACTATGGCTACACCTTC.

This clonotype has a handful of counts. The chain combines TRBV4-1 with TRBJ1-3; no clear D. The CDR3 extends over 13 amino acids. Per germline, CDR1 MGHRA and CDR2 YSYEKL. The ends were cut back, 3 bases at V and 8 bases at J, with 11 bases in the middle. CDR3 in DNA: TGCGCCAGCAGCCAGGCGGGCACGGACACCATATATTTT. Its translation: CASSQAGTDTIYF.

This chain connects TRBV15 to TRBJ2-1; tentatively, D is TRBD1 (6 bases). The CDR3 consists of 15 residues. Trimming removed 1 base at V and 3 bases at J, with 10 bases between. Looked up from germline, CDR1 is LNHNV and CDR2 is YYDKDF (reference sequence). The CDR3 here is CATSRGTDVYNEQFF. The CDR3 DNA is TGTGCCACCAGCAGAGGGACAGACGTCTACAATGAGCAGTTCTTC.

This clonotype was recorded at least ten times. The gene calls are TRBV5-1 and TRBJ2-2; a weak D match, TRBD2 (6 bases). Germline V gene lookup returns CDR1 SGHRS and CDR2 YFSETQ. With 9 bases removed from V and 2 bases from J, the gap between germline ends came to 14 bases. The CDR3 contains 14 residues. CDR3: CATAEGLNTGELFF. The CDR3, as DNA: TGCGCCACCGCGGAGGGTCTAAACACCGGGGAGCTGTTTTTT.